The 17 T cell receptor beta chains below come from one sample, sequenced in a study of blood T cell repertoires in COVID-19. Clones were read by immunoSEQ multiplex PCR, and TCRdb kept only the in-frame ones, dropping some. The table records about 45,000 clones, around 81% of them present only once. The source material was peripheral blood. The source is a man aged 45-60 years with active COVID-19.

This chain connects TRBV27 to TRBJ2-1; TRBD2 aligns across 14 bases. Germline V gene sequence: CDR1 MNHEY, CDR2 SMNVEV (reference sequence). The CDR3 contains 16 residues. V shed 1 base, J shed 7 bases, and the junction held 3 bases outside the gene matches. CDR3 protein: CASSLFRTSGRNEQFF. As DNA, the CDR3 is TGTGCCAGCAGTTTATTTCGGACTAGCGGGAGGAATGAGCAGTTCTTC.

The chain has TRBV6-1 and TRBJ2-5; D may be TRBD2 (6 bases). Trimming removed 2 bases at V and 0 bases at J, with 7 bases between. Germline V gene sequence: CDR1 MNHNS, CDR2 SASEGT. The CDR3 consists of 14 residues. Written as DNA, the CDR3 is TGTGCCAGCAGTGAACAGCGGGACCAAGAGACCCAGTACTTC. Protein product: CASSEQRDQETQYF.

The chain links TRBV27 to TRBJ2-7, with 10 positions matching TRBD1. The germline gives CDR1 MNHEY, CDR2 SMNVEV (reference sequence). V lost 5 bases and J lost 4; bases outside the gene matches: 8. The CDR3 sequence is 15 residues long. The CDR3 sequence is CASSGPGQGQYEQYF. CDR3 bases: TGTGCCAGCAGTGGACCGGGACAGGGGCAGTACGAGCAGTACTTC.

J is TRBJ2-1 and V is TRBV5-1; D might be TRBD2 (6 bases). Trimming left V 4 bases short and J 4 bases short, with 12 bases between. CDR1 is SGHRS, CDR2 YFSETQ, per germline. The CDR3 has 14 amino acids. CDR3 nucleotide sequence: TGCGCCAGCAGCCTGGGGCGGGGTTACAATGAGCAGTTCTTC. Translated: CASSLGRGYNEQFF.

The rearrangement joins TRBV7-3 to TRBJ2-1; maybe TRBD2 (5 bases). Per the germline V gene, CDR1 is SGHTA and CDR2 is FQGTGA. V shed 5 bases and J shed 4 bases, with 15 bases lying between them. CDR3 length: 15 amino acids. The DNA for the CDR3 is TGTGCCAGCAGCCTCCAACTCGGGGATTACAATGAGCAGTTCTTC. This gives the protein CASSLQLGDYNEQFF.

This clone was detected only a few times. The CDR3 here is CASSQEISGQGPLHF. The CDR3 bases are TGTGCCAGCAGCCAAGAGATTTCGGGACAGGGACCCCTCCACTTT. The rearrangement joins TRBV14 to TRBJ1-6; 9 nucleotides line up with TRBD1. Trimming took 0 bases from V and 12 from J; bases not matched to a gene: 6. From germline, CDR1 is SGHDN and CDR2 FVKESK. CDR3 length equals 15 residues. The whole variable domain, filled in from reference TRBV14 and TRBJ1-6, reads EAGVTQFPSHSVIEKGQTVTLRCDPISGHDNLYWYRRVMGKEIKFLLHFVKESKQDESGMPNNRFLAERTGGTYSTLKVQPAELEDSGVYFCASSQEISGQGPLHFGNGTRLTVT.

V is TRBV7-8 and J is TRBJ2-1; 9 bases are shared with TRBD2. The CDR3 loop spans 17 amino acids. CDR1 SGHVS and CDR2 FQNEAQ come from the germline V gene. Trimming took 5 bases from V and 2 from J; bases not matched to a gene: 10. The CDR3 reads CASSRTRLAAPYNEQFF. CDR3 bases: TGTGCCAGCAGCCGAACGAGACTAGCGGCGCCCTACAATGAGCAGTTCTTC.

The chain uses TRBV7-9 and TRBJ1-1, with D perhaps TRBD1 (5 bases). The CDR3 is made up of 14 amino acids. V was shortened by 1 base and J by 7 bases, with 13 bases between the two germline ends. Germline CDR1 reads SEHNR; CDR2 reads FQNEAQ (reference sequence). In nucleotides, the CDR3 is TGTGCCAGCAGCTTAGACTGGGCGGGGGGTGAAGCTTTCTTT. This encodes CASSLDWAGGEAFF.

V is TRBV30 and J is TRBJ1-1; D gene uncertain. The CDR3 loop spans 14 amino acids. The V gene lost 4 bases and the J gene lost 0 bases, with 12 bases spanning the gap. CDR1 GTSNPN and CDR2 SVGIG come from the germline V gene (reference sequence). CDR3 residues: CAWNGGFVNTEAFF. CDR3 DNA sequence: TGTGCCTGGAACGGAGGGTTCGTGAACACTGAAGCTTTCTTT. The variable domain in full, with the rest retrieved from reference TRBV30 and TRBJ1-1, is SQTIHQWPATLVQPVGSPLSLECTVEGTSNPNLYWYRQAAGRGLQLLFYSVGIGQISSEVPQNLSASRPQDRQFILSSKKLLLSDSGFYLCAWNGGFVNTEAFFGQGTRLTVV.

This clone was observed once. CDR3 region: CASSYGGWELYEQYF. DNA of the CDR3: TGTGCCAGCAGTTATGGGGGCTGGGAACTCTACGAGCAGTACTTC. J is TRBJ2-7 and V is TRBV6-2 or TRBV6-3; weak D call: TRBD1 (6 bases). Per germline, CDR1 MNHEY and CDR2 SVGEGT. The CDR3 consists of 15 residues. V was clipped by 3 bases and J by 3 bases, with 15 bases between them.

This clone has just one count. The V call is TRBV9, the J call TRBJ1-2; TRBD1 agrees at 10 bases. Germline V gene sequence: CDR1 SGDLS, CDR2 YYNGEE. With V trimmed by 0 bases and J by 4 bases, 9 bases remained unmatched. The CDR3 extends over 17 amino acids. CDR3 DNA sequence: TGTGCCAGCAGCGTAGGGGACAGGGGCATCGGGCCCTATGGCTACACCTTC. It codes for CASSVGDRGIGPYGYTF.

For the CDR3, the DNA is TGTGCCAGCAGCTTAACTTCAGGGAACACTGAAGCTTTCTTT. It specifies CASSLTSGNTEAFF. This chain connects TRBV7-2 to TRBJ1-1, with D hard to call. The CDR3 length is 14 residues. CDR1 SGHTA and CDR2 FQGNSA come from the germline V gene. The V end was cut by 2 bases, the J end by 1 base, with 8 bases between.

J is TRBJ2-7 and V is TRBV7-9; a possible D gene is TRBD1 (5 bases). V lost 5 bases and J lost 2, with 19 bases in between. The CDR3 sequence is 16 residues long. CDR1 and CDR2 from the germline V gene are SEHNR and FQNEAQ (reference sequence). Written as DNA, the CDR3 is TGTGCCAGCAGCCCCGCGGTGGGGCAGGGCGCCTACGAGCAGTACTTC. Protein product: CASSPAVGQGAYEQYF.

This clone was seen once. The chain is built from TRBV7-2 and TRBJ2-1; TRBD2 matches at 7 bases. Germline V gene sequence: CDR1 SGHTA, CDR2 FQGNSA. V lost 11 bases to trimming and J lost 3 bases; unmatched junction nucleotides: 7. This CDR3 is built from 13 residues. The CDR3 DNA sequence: TGTGCCCTACGTCGGGGGGACTACAATGAGCAGTTCTTC. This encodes CALRRGDYNEQFF.

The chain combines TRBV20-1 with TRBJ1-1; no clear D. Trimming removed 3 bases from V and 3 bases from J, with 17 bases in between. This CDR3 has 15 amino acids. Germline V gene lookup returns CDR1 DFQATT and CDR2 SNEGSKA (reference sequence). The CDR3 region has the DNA TGCAGTGCTAGTACCCCGAGTGGGAGCGACACTGAAGCTTTCTTT. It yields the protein CSASTPSGSDTEAFF.

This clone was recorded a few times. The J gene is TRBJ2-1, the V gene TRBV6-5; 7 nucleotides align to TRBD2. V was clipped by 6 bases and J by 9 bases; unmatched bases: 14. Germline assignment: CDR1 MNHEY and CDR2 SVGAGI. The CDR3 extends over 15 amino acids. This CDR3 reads CASRRREAGRSEQFF. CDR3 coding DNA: TGTGCCAGCAGGCGACGGGAGGCCGGCCGGAGTGAGCAGTTCTTC.

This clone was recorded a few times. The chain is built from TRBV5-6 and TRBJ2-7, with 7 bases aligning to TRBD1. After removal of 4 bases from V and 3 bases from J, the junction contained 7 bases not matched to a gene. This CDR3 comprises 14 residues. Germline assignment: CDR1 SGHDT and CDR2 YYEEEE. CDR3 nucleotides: TGTGCCAGCAGCGCAGGGACAGCGTACTACGAGCAGTACTTC. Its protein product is CASSAGTAYYEQYF.